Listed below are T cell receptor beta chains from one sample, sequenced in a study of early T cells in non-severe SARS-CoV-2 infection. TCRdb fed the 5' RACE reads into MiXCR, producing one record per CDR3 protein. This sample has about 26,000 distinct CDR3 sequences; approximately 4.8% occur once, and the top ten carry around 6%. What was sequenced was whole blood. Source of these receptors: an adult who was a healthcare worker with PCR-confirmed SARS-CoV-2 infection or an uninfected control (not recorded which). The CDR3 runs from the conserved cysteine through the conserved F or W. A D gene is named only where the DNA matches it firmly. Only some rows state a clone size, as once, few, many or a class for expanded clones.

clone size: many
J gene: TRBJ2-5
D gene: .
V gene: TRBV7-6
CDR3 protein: CASSKQGWETQYF
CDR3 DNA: TGTGCCAGCAGCAAACAGGGTTGGGAGACCCAGTACTTC

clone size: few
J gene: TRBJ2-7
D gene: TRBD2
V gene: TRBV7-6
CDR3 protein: CASSLSTSDIYEQYF
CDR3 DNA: TGTGCCAGCAGCTTATCAACTAGCGATATCTACGAGCAGTACTTC

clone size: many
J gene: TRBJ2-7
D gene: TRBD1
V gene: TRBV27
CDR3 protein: CASTKTGSYEQYF
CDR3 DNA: TGTGCCAGCACCAAGACAGGGTCCTACGAGCAGTACTTC

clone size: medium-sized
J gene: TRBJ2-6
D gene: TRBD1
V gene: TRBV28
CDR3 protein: CASRTGSSGANVLTF
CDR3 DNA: TGTGCCAGCCGGACAGGCTCCTCTGGGGCCAACGTCCTGACTTTC

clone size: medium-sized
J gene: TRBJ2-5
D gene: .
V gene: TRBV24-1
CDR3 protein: CATSNRAQETQYF
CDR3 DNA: TGTGCCACCAGCAACAGGGCTCAAGAGACCCAGTACTTC

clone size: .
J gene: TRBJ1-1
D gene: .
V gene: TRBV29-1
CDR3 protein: CSVMTFDPVGAFF
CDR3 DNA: TGCAGCGTAATGACGTTCGACCCCGTAGGAGCTTTCTTT

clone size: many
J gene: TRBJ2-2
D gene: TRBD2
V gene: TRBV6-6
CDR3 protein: CASRAGETGELFF
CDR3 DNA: TGTGCCAGTCGGGCGGGGGAGACCGGGGAGCTGTTTTTT

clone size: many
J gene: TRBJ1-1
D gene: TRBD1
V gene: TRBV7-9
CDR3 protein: CASRPTTGVTEAFF
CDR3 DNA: TGTGCCAGCAGACCCACCACAGGGGTCACTGAAGCTTTCTTT

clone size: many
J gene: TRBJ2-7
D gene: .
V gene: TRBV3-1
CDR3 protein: CASSQRQKAREQYF
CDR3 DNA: TGTGCCAGCAGCCAGCGTCAGAAGGCAAGAGAGCAGTACTTC

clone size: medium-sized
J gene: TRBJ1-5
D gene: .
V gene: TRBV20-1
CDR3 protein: CSARVYSNQPQHF
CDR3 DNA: TGCAGTGCTAGAGTCTATAGCAATCAGCCCCAGCATTTT

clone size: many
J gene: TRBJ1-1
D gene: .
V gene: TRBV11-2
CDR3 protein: CASSLSDTPGRISEAFF
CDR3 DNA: TGTGCCAGCAGCTTAAGCGATACCCCGGGGCGGATAAGTGAAGCTTTCTTT

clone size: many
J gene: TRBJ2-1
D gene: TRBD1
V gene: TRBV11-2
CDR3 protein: CASSLPGTGGKNEQFF
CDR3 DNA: TGTGCCAGCAGCTTACCTGGGACAGGGGGCAAGAATGAGCAGTTCTTC

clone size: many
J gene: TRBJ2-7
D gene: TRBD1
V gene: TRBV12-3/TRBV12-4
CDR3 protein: CASSSRDRGHEQYF
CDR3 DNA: TGTGCCAGCAGTTCTCGGGACAGGGGCCACGAGCAGTACTTC

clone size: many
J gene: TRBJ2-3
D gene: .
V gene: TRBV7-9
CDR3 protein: CASSLRTVKDTQYF
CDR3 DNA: TGTGCCAGCAGCCTGAGGACAGTGAAAGATACGCAGTATTTT

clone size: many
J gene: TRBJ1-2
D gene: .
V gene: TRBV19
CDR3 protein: CASSPGPRHYGYTF
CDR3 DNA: TGTGCCAGTAGCCCCGGGCCCCGGCACTATGGCTACACCTTC

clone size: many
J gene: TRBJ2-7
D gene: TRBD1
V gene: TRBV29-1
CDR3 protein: CSVHRGSYEQYF
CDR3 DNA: TGCAGCGTCCACAGGGGCTCCTACGAGCAGTACTTC

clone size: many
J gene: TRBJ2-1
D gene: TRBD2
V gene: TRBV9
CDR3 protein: CASSEIAGVGYNEQFF
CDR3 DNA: TGTGCCAGCAGCGAAATAGCGGGGGTCGGCTACAATGAGCAGTTCTTC

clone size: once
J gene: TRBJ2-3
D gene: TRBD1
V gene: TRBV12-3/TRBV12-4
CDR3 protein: CVSRSTGADTDTQYF
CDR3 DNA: TGTGTCAGTAGGTCCACAGGGGCGGACACAGATACGCAGTATTTT

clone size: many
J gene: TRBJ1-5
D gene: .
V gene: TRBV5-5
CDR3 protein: CASSLLRLNQPQHF
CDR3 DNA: TGTGCCAGCAGCTTGCTTCGGCTCAATCAGCCCCAGCATTTT

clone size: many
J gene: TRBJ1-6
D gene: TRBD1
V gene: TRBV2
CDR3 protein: CASSEGGTGGISPLHF
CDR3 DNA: TGTGCCAGCAGTGAAGGGGGGACAGGGGGTATCTCACCCCTCCACTTT

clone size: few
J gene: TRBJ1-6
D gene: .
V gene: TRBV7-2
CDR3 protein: CASSFGGNSPLHF
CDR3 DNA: TGTGCCAGCAGCTTTGGCGGAAATTCACCCCTCCACTTT

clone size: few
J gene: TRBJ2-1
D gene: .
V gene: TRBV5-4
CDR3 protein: CASSLGGLNNEQFF
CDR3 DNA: TGTGCCAGCAGCTTGGGGGGCCTCAACAATGAGCAGTTCTTC

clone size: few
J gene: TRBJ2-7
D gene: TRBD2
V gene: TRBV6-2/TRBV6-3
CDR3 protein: CASRVGDYQLYEQYF
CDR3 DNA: TGTGCCAGCAGGGTTGGGGACTACCAACTCTACGAGCAGTACTTC

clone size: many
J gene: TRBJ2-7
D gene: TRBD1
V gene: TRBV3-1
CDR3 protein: CASSQGAGTGSYEQYF
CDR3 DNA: TGTGCCAGCAGCCAAGGGGCAGGGACAGGGAGCTACGAGCAGTACTTC

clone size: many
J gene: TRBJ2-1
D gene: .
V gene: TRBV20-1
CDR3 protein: CSARPMDSYNEQFF
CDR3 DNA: TGCAGTGCTAGACCGATGGACAGCTACAATGAGCAGTTCTTC

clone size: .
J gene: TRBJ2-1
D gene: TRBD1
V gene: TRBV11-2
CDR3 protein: CASSLDWTGLYNEQFF
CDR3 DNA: TGTGCCAGCAGCTTAGATTGGACAGGGCTATACAATGAGCAGTTCTTC

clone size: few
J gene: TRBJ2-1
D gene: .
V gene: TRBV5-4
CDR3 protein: CASSLESSYNEQFF
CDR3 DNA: TGTGCCAGCAGCTTGGAAAGCTCCTACAATGAGCAGTTCTTC

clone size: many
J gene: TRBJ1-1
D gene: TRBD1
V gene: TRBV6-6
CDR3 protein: CASRDRADNTEAFF
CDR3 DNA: TGTGCCAGCAGGGACAGGGCGGACAACACTGAAGCTTTCTTT

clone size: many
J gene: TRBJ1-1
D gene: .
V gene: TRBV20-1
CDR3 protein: CSARDLSGAIVTEAFF
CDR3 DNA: TGCAGTGCTAGAGATCTGTCGGGGGCAATAGTCACTGAAGCTTTCTTT

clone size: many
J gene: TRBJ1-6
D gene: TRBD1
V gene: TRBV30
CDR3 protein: CAWTRGGGMNSPLHF
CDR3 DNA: TGTGCCTGGACCCGCGGAGGGGGCATGAATTCACCCCTCCACTTT

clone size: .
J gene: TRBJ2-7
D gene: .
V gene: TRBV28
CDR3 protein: CASQTGNGEQYF
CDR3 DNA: TGTGCCAGCCAAACGGGAAATGGCGAGCAGTACTTC

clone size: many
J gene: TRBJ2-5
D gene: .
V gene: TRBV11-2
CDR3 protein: CASSLNDPGLETQYF
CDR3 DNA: TGTGCCAGCAGCTTAAATGATCCGGGTTTAGAGACCCAGTACTTC

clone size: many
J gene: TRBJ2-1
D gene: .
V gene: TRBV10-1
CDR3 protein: CASSESMVGYNEQFF
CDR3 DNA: TGCGCCAGCAGTGAGTCGATGGTGGGGTACAATGAGCAGTTCTTC

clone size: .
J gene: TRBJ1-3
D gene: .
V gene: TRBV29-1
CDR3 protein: CSVGEVGSGNTIYF
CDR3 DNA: TGCAGCGTTGGTGAGGTAGGATCTGGAAACACCATATATTTT

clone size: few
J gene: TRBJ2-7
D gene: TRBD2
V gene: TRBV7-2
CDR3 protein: CASSRTSGGPHEQYF
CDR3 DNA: TGTGCCAGCAGCCGGACTAGCGGGGGGCCCCACGAGCAGTACTTC

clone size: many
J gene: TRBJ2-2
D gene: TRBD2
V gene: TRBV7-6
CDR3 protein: CASSASGGPGELFF
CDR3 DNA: TGTGCCAGCAGCGCTAGCGGGGGGCCCGGGGAGCTGTTTTTT

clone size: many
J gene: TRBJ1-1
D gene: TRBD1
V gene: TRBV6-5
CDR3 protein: CASRGRGRYTEAFF
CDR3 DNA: TGTGCCAGCAGGGGCAGGGGGCGATACACTGAAGCTTTCTTT

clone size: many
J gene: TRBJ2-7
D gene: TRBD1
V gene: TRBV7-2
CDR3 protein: CASSILRGLDEQYF
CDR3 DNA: TGTGCCAGCAGCATCCTCAGGGGGCTGGACGAGCAGTACTTC

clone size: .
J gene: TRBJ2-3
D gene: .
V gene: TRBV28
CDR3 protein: CASSAPGSPRDTQYF
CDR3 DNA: TGTGCCAGCAGTGCCCCGGGGTCCCCGAGGGATACGCAGTATTTT

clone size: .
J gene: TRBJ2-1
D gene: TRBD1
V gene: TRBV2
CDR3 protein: CASSADRGPYNEQFF
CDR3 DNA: TGTGCCAGCAGCGCCGACAGGGGGCCCTACAATGAGCAGTTCTTC

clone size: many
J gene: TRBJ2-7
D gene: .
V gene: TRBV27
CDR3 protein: CASRPLGSSYEQYF
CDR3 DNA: TGTGCCAGCAGACCCCTTGGGAGCTCCTACGAGCAGTACTTC

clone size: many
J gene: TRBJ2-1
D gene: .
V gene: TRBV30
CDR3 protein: CAWIRGSYNEQFF
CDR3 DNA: TGTGCCTGGATTAGGGGCTCCTACAATGAGCAGTTCTTC

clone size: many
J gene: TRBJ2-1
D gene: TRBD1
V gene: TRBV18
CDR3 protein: CASSPSTGPVNEQFF
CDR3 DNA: TGTGCCAGCTCACCGTCGACAGGGCCGGTCAATGAGCAGTTCTTC

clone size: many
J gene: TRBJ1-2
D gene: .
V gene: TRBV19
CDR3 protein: CASGRGGSGNYGYTF
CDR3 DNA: TGTGCCAGTGGCCGGGGAGGGAGCGGGAACTATGGCTACACCTTC

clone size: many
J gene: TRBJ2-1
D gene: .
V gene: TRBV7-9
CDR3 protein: CASSLVTGAYNEQFF
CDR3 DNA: TGTGCCAGCAGCTTAGTGACAGGCGCCTACAATGAGCAGTTCTTC

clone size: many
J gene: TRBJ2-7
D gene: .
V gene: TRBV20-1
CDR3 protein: CSARGLSSYEQYF
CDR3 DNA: TGCAGTGCTAGGGGGCTGAGCTCCTACGAGCAGTACTTC

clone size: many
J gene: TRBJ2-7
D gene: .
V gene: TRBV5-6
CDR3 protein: CASSLRDSYEQYF
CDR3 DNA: TGTGCCAGCAGCTTGAGGGATTCCTACGAGCAGTACTTC

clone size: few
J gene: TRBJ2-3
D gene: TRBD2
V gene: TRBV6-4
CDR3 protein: CASNKAGGTTCTDTQYF
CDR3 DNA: TGTGCCAGCAACAAAGCGGGGGGCACCACTTGCACAGATACGCAGTATTTT

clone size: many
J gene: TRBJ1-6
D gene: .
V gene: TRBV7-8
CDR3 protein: CASSLRQINSPLHF
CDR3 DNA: TGTGCCAGCAGCTTACGGCAGATTAATTCACCCCTCCACTTT